A single sample gave rise to the 20 T cell receptor beta chains below, sequenced in a study of cytomegalovirus exposure and HLA in healthy donors. Both 60 Vbeta primers and 13 Jbeta primers went into the PCR. Produced via immunoSEQ multiplex PCR; TCRdb's table is partial and in-frame only. Across 70,000 or so clones, the top ten clones capture 0.83% of the sample. Sequenced material: PBMCs. These receptors came from a boy aged 5-17 years in good health and CMV-seronegative.

The rearrangement joins TRBV4-1 to TRBJ2-1; D perhaps matches TRBD2 (5 bases). Germline CDR1 is MGHRA and CDR2 is YSYEKL. The CDR3 covers 14 residues. The V end was cut by 0 bases, the J end by 8 bases, with 11 bases between. The CDR3 protein is CASSQDPGSDEQFF. Here the CDR3 DNA reads TGCGCCAGCAGCCAAGATCCGGGAAGCGATGAGCAGTTCTTC.

This chain joins TRBV5-1 and TRBJ2-7; 7 positions match TRBD1. The CDR3 has 14 residues. Germline V lookup: CDR1 SGHRS, CDR2 YFSETQ. Trimming removed 0 bases from V and 5 bases from J; junction bases left unmatched: 5. CDR3 residues: CASSLVVGGHEQYF. The CDR3 nucleotides read TGCGCCAGCAGCTTGGTTGTAGGGGGCCACGAGCAGTACTTC.

V is TRBV4-1 and J is TRBJ2-3; D possibly corresponds to TRBD2 (7 bases). Germline CDR1 reads MGHRA; CDR2 reads YSYEKL. The CDR3 is made up of 19 amino acids. The germline V and J ends were trimmed by 4 bases and 1 base, with 24 bases remaining between them. CDR3 region: CASSRLLEGGAGGTDTQYF. DNA of the CDR3: TGCGCCAGCAGCCGGCTTTTGGAGGGAGGGGCAGGGGGCACAGATACGCAGTATTTT.

The chain is built from TRBV5-1 and TRBJ1-1; D remains unclear. This CDR3 region has 14 residues. V was trimmed by 0 bases and J by 1 base, leaving 7 bases between them. In germline, CDR1 is SGHRS, CDR2 YFSETQ. The CDR3 loop is CASSLAAPNTEAFF. Written as DNA, the CDR3 is TGCGCCAGCAGCTTGGCCGCGCCGAACACTGAAGCTTTCTTT.

CDR3 bases: TGTGCCAGCAGGACGGGGGTAAGCGACAATCAGCCCCAGCATTTT. The encoded protein is CASRTGVSDNQPQHF. The chain has TRBV6-5 and TRBJ1-5, with D maybe TRBD1 (5 bases). The CDR3 runs to 15 residues. V shed 6 bases and J shed 3 bases, with 15 bases lying between them. CDR1 and CDR2 from the germline V gene are MNHEY and SVGAGI.

This chain uses TRBV25-1 with TRBJ1-2; 7 nucleotides line up with TRBD1. CDR3 length: 14 residues. The V and J ends lost 3 bases and 4 bases, in that order; junction bases with no gene match: 5. Germline CDR1 is MGHDK and CDR2 is SYGVNS. The CDR3 loop reads CASSDLQGSYGYTF. DNA for the CDR3: TGTGCCAGCAGTGACCTACAGGGGAGCTATGGCTACACCTTC.

This chain links TRBV4-3 with TRBJ2-7, with D tentatively TRBD2 (5 bases). Germline CDR1 reads LGHNA; CDR2 reads YSLEER. Trimming removed 1 base from V and 2 bases from J, with 12 bases in between. The CDR3 has 15 residues. The CDR3 protein is CASSQGSGGTYEQYF. The DNA of the CDR3 is TGCGCCAGCAGCCAAGGGAGCGGAGGAACCTACGAGCAGTACTTC.

J is TRBJ1-5 and V is TRBV19; the D gene is possibly TRBD1 (5 bases). The CDR3 contains 14 residues. Trimming took off 7 bases at V and 1 base at J, with 11 bases between the two ends. Germline V lookup: CDR1 LNHDA, CDR2 SQIVND (reference sequence). The CDR3 protein is CASIRVGSNQPQHF. The DNA for the CDR3 is TGTGCCAGTATCAGGGTGGGGAGCAATCAGCCCCAGCATTTT.

This chain joins TRBV7-2 and TRBJ2-1; possibly TRBD2 for D (6 bases). The germline V and J ends were trimmed by 2 bases and 1 base, with 15 bases remaining between them. The length of the CDR3 is 17 residues. CDR1 and CDR2 from the germline V gene are SGHTA and FQGNSA. In DNA form, the CDR3 reads TGTGCCAGCAGCTTAAGTTTTGGGGCGGGGTCCTACAATGAGCAGTTCTTC. Its translation: CASSLSFGAGSYNEQFF.

V and J are TRBV18 and TRBJ2-1; D unclear. Germline-derived CDR1 and CDR2 are KGHSH and LQKENI. The V gene lost 0 bases and the J gene lost 2 bases, with 11 bases spanning the gap. The length of the CDR3 is 16 residues. For the CDR3, the DNA is TGTGCCAGCTCACCACCGAGGATCATGACCTACAATGAGCAGTTCTTC. It translates to CASSPPRIMTYNEQFF. The full variable domain, its missing parts supplied by reference TRBV18 and TRBJ2-1, is NAGVMQNPRHLVRRRGQEARLRCSPMKGHSHVYWYRQLPEEGLKFMVYLQKENIIDESGMPKERFSAEFPKEGPSILRIQQVVRGDSAAYFCASSPPRIMTYNEQFFGPGTRLTVL.

CDR3 region: CASSQEGQANGYTF. In DNA, the CDR3 is TGCGCCAGCAGCCAAGAGGGACAGGCTAATGGCTACACCTTC. The rearrangement uses TRBV4-1 and TRBJ1-2, with 8 bases that match TRBD1. V trimming: 0 bases; J trimming: 6 bases; junction bases outside the gene matches: 3. Germline CDR1 is MGHRA and CDR2 is YSYEKL. The CDR3 is 14 amino acids.

The genes are TRBV11-2 and TRBJ1-2, with D perhaps matching TRBD1 (5 bases). CDR3 length: 12 residues. Germline V gene lookup returns CDR1 SGHAT and CDR2 FQNNGV. V was shortened by 1 base and J by 6 bases, with 6 bases between the two germline ends. The CDR3 loop reads CASSLGGDGYTF. The CDR3 region has the DNA TGTGCCAGCAGCTTAGGGGGGGATGGCTACACCTTC.

V gene TRBV29-1 combines with J gene TRBJ1-1; 7 nucleotides line up with TRBD1. Germline V gene lookup returns CDR1 SQVTM and CDR2 ANQGSEA. The V and J ends lost 7 bases and 1 base, in that order; junction bases with no gene match: 6. This CDR3 comprises 13 residues. CDR3 coding DNA: TGCAGCGAATCACAGGGGCCGAACACTGAAGCTTTCTTT. Encoded protein: CSESQGPNTEAFF.

This chain links TRBV6-5 with TRBJ2-7; 8 nucleotides line up with TRBD2. CDR1 is MNHEY, CDR2 SVGAGI, per germline. The CDR3 has 15 residues. The ends lost 2 bases at V and 2 bases at J; junction bases unmatched: 5. The CDR3 protein is CASSYRVAGTYEQYF. DNA of the CDR3: TGTGCCAGCAGTTACAGGGTAGCGGGAACCTACGAGCAGTACTTC.

The chain carries TRBV14 and TRBJ1-1; D is uncertain. The CDR3 contains 15 residues. The ends were cut back, 1 base at V and 2 bases at J, with 11 bases in the middle. The germline CDR1 and CDR2 sequences are SGHDN and FVKESK. DNA for the CDR3: TGTGCCAGCAGCCAAGCGGCGGCCTCAAACACTGAAGCTTTCTTT. This translates into CASSQAAASNTEAFF.

The chain is built from TRBV1 and TRBJ1-2. TRBV1 is termed a pseudogene. The CDR3 covers 16 residues. Written as DNA, the CDR3 is TGCACCAGCAGCCAAGAACTAAACGGTACTAACTATGGCTACACCTTC. Translating it yields CTSSQELNGTNYGYTF.

The chain has TRBV2 and TRBJ1-2, with TRBD1 identical over 9 bases. The CDR3 consists of 15 residues. The germline CDR1 and CDR2 sequences are SNHLY and FYNNEI. Losses at the gene ends were 6 bases for V and 4 bases for J; bases not matched to a gene: 9. CDR3 sequence reads: CASSDRDRAIYGYTF. CDR3 sequence (DNA): TGTGCCAGCAGCGACCGGGACAGGGCTATCTATGGCTACACCTTC.

The chain joins TRBV7-8 to TRBJ2-5, with TRBD1 identical over 8 bases. There are 17 residues in the CDR3. The V and J ends lost 5 bases and 4 bases, in that order; junction bases with no gene match: 15. Germline loops: CDR1 SGHVS, CDR2 FQNEAQ. CDR3 in amino acids: CASSPNAIRDRRETQYF. The DNA of the CDR3 is TGTGCCAGCAGCCCTAATGCAATCCGGGACAGGAGAGAGACCCAGTACTTC.

The V gene is TRBV4-3, the J gene TRBJ2-2; 7 positions agree with TRBD2. Germline V CDR1 and CDR2: LGHNA, YSLEER. J lost 4 bases, V lost 0 bases, and 8 bases had no gene match. The CDR3 has 17 amino acids. The CDR3 DNA is TGCGCCAGCAGCCAAGAATCCCTCCCTAGCGGCACCGGGGAGCTGTTTTTT. Translating gives CASSQESLPSGTGELFF.

The chain has TRBV28 and TRBJ1-2; the match to TRBD1 covers 7 bases. This CDR3 contains 15 residues. Germline V lookup: CDR1 MDHEN, CDR2 SYDVKM. V shed 7 bases and J 0 bases; nucleotides not matched to a gene: 8. The CDR3 nucleotides are TGTGCCAGCAACCCCCCAACAGGGGCTAACTATGGCTACACCTTC. Its protein is CASNPPTGANYGYTF.